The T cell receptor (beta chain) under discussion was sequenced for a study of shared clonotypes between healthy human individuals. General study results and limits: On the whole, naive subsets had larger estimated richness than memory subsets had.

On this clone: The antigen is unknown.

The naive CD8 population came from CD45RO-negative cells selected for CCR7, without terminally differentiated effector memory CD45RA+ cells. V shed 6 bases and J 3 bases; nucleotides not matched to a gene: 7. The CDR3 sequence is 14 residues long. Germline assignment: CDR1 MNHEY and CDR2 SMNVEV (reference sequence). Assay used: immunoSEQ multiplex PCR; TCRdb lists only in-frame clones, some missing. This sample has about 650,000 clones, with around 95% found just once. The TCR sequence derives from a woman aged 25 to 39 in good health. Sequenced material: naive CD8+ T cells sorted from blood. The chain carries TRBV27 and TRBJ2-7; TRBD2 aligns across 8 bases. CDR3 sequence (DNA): TGTGCCAGCAGGCCCACGGGACTAGGCTACGAGCAGTACTTC. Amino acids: CASRPTGLGYEQYF.